The sample holds a few counts of the clone carrying this T cell receptor (beta chain). The target antigen is unknown. The sample comes from a study of persistence of HIV-infected CD4 T cells. Overall study context: Donors had been on suppressive ART for a median of approximately eight years. Anti-CD3/anti-CD28 stimulation activated a higher proportion of cells than antigen stimulation, with lower memory fraction. Findings of the study overall: Proviral oligoclonality tracked with TCR oligoclonality within the same sorted cells.

Nonspecific anti-CD3/anti-CD28 bead stimulation represents the broad CD4+ T cell repertoire. CD4+ T cells upregulating both CD40 ligand and CD69 were sorted as responding cells. Donors had undetectable plasma HIV-1 RNA, under 50 copies/mL, for 4+ years. The libraries were made with immunoSEQ version 4 in survey mode. The repertoire was sequenced with immunoSEQ multiplex PCR; TCRdb's copy has only in-frame clones and lacks some. The sample holds around 35,000 clones; approximately 90% are singletons and the top ten take 1.3%. Trimming pared 3 bases from V and 9 bases from J, leaving 9 bases between. CDR3 length: 12 amino acids. Germline CDR1 reads SGHTA; CDR2 reads FQGTGA.

Sample: CD4+ T cells sorted from PBMCs after roughly 18-hour stimulation, taken from a patient who received antiretroviral therapy. The chain combines TRBV7-3 with TRBJ2-1; D is unresolved. This TCR derives from an adult man with HIV who was CMV-seropositive. Here the CDR3 reads CASSFLRGEQFF. CDR3 nucleotides: TGTGCCAGCAGCTTTTTGCGCGGTGAGCAGTTCTTC.